Below, 2 T cell receptor beta chains from the same sample are listed, as sequenced in a study of T cells in Graves' hyperthyroidism and ophthalmopathy. RNA transcripts gave rise to amplified TCR beta CDR3 regions. An initial round of RT-PCR targeting the TCR CDR3 relied on the HTBI primer set. TCRdb recomputed calls from the multiplex PCR reads with MiXCR, one row per CDR3 protein. The sample includes 300,000 or so distinct CDR3 sequences, 21% of them seen just once. The sample taken for sequencing was blood. Receptors were obtained from a woman in her fifties or sixties with Graves' hyperthyroidism.

The J gene is TRBJ2-7, the V gene TRBV20-1, with a tentative D call TRBD2 (6 bases). Germline V gene sequence: CDR1 DFQATT, CDR2 SNEGSKA (reference sequence). The V end lost 0 bases, the J end lost 2 bases, and 11 bases lay between the germline ends. The CDR3 runs 14 residues. This CDR3 is CSARDSAGPYEQYF. The CDR3 DNA follows: TGCAGTGCTAGAGACTCAGCGGGCCCCTACGAGCAGTACTTC.

This clonotype was detected many times. J is TRBJ1-3 and V is TRBV28; D is unresolved. The CDR3 spans 11 residues. Germline CDR1 MDHEN, CDR2 SYDVKM. V was pared by 3 bases and J by 3 bases, with 0 bases between. The CDR3: CASSFGNTIYF. In DNA form, the CDR3 reads TGTGCCAGCAGTTTTGGAAACACCATATATTTT.